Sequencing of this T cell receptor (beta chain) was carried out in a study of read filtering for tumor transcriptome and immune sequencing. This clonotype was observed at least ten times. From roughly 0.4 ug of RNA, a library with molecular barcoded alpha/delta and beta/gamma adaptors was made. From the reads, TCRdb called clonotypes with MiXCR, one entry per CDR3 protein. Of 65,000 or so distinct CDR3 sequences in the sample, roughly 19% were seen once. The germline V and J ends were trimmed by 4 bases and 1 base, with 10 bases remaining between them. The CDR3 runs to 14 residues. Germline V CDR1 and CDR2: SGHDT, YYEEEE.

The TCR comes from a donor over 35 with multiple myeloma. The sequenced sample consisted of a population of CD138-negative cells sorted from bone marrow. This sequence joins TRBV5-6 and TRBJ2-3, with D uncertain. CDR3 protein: CASSPEPGTDTQYF. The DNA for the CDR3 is TGTGCCAGCAGCCCCGAACCCGGCACAGATACGCAGTATTTT. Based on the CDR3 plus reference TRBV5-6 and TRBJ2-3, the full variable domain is DAGVTQSPTHLIKTRGQQVTLRCSPKSGHDTVSWYQQALGQGPQFIFQYYEEEERQRGNFPDRFSGHQFPNYSSELNVNALLLGDSALYLCASSPEPGTDTQYFGPGTRLTVL.